Presented here are 4 T cell receptor beta chains from one specimen sequenced in a study of radiotherapy plus CTLA-4 blockade in lung cancer. The assay was immunoSEQ multiplex PCR, and TCRdb's table has in-frame clones only and misses some. The table records 81,000 or so clones, around 81% of them present only once. Material: peripheral blood, obtained from a patient treated with radiotherapy plus ipilimumab. Receptors were obtained from a human donor with non-small cell lung cancer that progressed on radiotherapy plus ipilimumab.

This chain uses TRBV10-3 with TRBJ1-3; a possible D gene is TRBD1 (6 bases). This CDR3 is 15 amino acids long. CDR1 ENHRY and CDR2 SYGVKD come from the germline V gene. Trimming took off 0 bases at V and 2 bases at J, with 8 bases between the two ends. CDR3 nucleotide sequence: TGTGCCATCAGTGAGTCCGGGGGGCCTGGAAACACCATATATTTT. This encodes CAISESGGPGNTIYF.

This clone showed up just once. This chain uses TRBV7-2 with TRBJ2-7; D gene ambiguous. The CDR3 runs to 13 residues. CDR1 and CDR2 (germline): SGHTA, FQGNSA. The germline V and J ends were trimmed by 1 base and 4 bases, with 8 bases remaining between them. The CDR3: CASSLGPIYEQYF. The DNA of the CDR3 is TGTGCCAGCAGCTTAGGCCCTATTTACGAGCAGTACTTC.

The rearrangement links TRBV28 to TRBJ2-7; perhaps TRBD1 as D (6 bases). Trimming took off 6 bases at V and 2 bases at J, with 17 bases between the two ends. Per germline, CDR1 MDHEN and CDR2 SYDVKM. The length of the CDR3 is 15 residues. CDR3 in DNA: TGTGCCAGCAGCGTCCCGGCAGGGGCCCCCTACGAGCAGTACTTC. Translated, it gives CASSVPAGAPYEQYF.

This rearrangement joins TRBV5-4 to TRBJ2-3, with TRBD1 identical over 8 bases. CDR3 size: 14 residues. After removal of 4 bases from V and 0 bases from J, the junction contained 1 base not matched to a gene. Germline V lookup: CDR1 SGHNT, CDR2 YYREEE (reference sequence). The CDR3: CASSRQGSTDTQYF. CDR3 DNA sequence: TGTGCCAGCAGCCGACAGGGGAGCACAGATACGCAGTATTTT. Full variable domain (remainder filled in from reference TRBV5-4 and TRBJ2-3): ETGVTQSPTHLIKTRGQQVTLRCSSQSGHNTVSWYQQALGQGPQFIFQYYREEENGRGNFPPRFSGLQFPNYSSELNVNALELDDSALYLCASSRQGSTDTQYFGPGTRLTVL.